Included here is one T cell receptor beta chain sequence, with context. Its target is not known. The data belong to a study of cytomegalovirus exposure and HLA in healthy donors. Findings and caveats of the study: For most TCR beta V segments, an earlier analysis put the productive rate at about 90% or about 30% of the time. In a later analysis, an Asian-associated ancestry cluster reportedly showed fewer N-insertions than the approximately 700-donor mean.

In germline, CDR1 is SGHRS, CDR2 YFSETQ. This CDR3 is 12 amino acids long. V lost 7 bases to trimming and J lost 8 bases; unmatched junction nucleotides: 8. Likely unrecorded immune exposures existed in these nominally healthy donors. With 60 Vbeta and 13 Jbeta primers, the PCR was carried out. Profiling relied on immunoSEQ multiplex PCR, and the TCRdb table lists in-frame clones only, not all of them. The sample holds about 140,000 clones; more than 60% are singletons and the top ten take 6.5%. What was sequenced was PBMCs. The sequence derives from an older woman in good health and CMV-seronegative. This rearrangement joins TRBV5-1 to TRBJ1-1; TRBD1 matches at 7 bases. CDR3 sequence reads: CASHLSDREAFF. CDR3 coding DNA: TGCGCCAGCCACTTGTCGGACAGGGAAGCTTTCTTT. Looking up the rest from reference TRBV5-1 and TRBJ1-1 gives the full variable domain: KAGVTQTPRYLIKTRGQQVTLSCSPISGHRSVSWYQQTPGQGLQFLFEYFSETQRNKGNFPGRFSGRQFSNSRSEMNVSTLELGDSALYLCASHLSDREAFFGQGTRLTVV.